This T cell receptor beta chain is drawn from a study of T cells in localized non-small cell lung cancer. Findings and limits, study-wide: Uninvolved neighboring lung showed the greatest T cell clonality, exceeding tumor. The study linked higher blood T cell density to longer overall survival. Without multi-region sequencing, intratumor heterogeneity could not be excluded. Within adjacent lung there appeared a median roughly 60 of the top 100 tumor clones.

This CDR3 contains 13 residues. Trimming removed 4 bases at V and 6 bases at J, with 13 bases between. The germline gives CDR1 SGHDT, CDR2 YYEEEE. Assay used: immunoSEQ multiplex PCR; TCRdb lists only in-frame clones, some missing. In the table there are 55,000 to 65,000 clones, more than 85% of which are singletons. Note on this clone: The antigen is unknown.

This clonotype was obtained from a man aged 35 to 69 with stage I lung adenocarcinoma. This chain uses TRBV5-6 with TRBJ1-1; tentative D call: TRBD1 (6 bases). The source was peripheral blood, collected before any cancer treatment. The CDR3 DNA is TGTGCCAGCAGCCAAACAGGGCGCGCTGAAGCTTTCTTT. As protein: CASSQTGRAEAFF.